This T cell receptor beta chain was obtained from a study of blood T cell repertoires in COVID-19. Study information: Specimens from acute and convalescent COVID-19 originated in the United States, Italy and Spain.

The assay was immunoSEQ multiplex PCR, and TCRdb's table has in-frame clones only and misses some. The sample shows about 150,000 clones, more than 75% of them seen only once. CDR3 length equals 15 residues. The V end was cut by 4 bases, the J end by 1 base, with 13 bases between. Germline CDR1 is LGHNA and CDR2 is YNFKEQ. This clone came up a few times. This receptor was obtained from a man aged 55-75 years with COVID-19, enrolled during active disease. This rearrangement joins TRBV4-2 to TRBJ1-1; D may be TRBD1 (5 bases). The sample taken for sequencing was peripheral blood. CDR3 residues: CASSPQNGQNTEAFF. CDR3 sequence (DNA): TGTGCCAGCAGCCCTCAGAACGGACAGAACACTGAAGCTTTCTTT.